The T cell receptor beta chain described here comes from a study of cytomegalovirus exposure and HLA in healthy donors. As for the study in general: Earlier work reported 100 million to 130 million unique TCR beta sequences from some 170 million T cells. Study-level points and caveats: The study labeled around 160 TCR beta chains cytomegalovirus-associated. Rarity marked most TCR sequences, yet some public TCRs occurred in many donors. In vitro checks showed that a few CMV-associated chains really do target CMV antigens.

A remark on this clone: Its antigen is not known.

The PCR employed 60 Vbeta primers together with 13 Jbeta primers. Repertoires were generated with immunoSEQ multiplex PCR, while TCRdb's copy carries only in-frame clones and drops some. The sample has under 150,000 clones, around 80% seen once. The CDR3 contains 14 residues. Trimming removed 6 bases at V and 2 bases at J, with 13 bases between. CDR1 is SGDLS and CDR2 is YYNGEE in the germline V gene. The chain joins TRBV9 to TRBJ2-3, with D perhaps matching TRBD2 (5 bases). This clonotype was sampled from a boy younger than 10 in good health and CMV-seronegative. Material for sequencing was PBMCs. The CDR3 nucleotides read TGTGCCAGCACTACAACGAGGGCCACAGATACGCAGTATTTT. Translated: CASTTTRATDTQYF.